The clone carrying this T cell receptor beta chain was seen a handful of times. This CDR3 is also generated by other DNA sequences in the sample. The sample originates from a study of shared clonotypes between healthy human individuals. Across the whole study: Each donor contributed plates that comprised three CD4 naive, three CD4 memory, two CD8 naive and one CD8 memory.

Sequencing used immunoSEQ multiplex PCR; TCRdb keeps in-frame clones, though not all of them. The table shows 2 million to 3 million clones, with approximately 93% occurring only once. Per the germline V gene, CDR1 is DFQATT and CDR2 is SNEGSKA (reference sequence). This CDR3 spans 11 amino acids. Trimming shortened V by 1 base and J by 2 bases, and 0 bases separated the two germline ends. The sample taken for sequencing was naive CD4+ T cells from PBMCs. Subset here: CD45RA+ positively selected. This chain links TRBV20-1 with TRBJ1-3; D ambiguous. This TCR derives from a man in his late teens or twenties in good health. Some clones in this sample may be carry-over from other donors' samples. The CDR3 DNA reads TGCAGTGCTAGAGCTGGAAACACCATATATTTT. This encodes CSARAGNTIYF.